This T cell receptor (beta chain) originates from a study of cytomegalovirus exposure and HLA in healthy donors. Germline values: CDR1 LGHNA, CDR2 YSLEER. This CDR3 has 15 residues. V shed 0 bases and J 4 bases; nucleotides not matched to a gene: 2. 60 Vbeta and 13 Jbeta primers were used in PCR. TCRdb keeps only in-frame clones here, not all; method: immunoSEQ multiplex PCR. Of about 200,000 clones in the sample, approximately 78% were seen once. The chain combines TRBV4-3 with TRBJ2-7; 11 positions match TRBD1. Sequences were obtained from PBMCs. This TCR derives from a woman aged 45-60 years in good health and CMV-seropositive. The CDR3 bases are TGCGCCAGCAGCCAAGAGGGGACAGGGGGTTACGAGCAGTACTTC. The encoded protein is CASSQEGTGGYEQYF.